The 27 T cell receptor beta chains presented below share a single source sample, sequenced in a study of T-cell reconstitution after alpha-beta-depleted transplantation in children (dated by TCRdb to 2016 to 2018). The treatment or condition label on this specimen signifies: allogeneic hematopoietic cell transplantation with graft depleted of TCRalphabeta T cells and CD19 B cells. Libraries were made using PCR. The sample was run on an Illumina HiSeq 2500. To normalize quantification of the TCRbeta repertoire, the TCR libraries were built with molecular barcoding that relied on unique molecular identifiers. TCRdb reanalyzed the raw reads on its own, using fastp at Q25 for trimming and MiXCR for clone calling, and kept in-frame beta chains. Rows with one shared CDR3 protein collapse into an entry with the most common genes and DNA. The sample contains about 200,000 distinct CDR3 sequences, around 8.4% of them found a single time. The ten largest clones add up to approximately 34% of the sample.

The sequencing used PBMCs, mostly from graft donor cells, collected 360 days after TCRalphabeta/CD19-depleted stem cell transplant. The receptors were gathered from a male patient aged 2 to 10 who had a stem cell transplant for acute myeloid leukemia, so the T cells may come from the graft donor.

This clonotype has a count of ten or more. CDR3 residues: CASILDRMNTEAFF. CDR3 bases: TGTGCCAGCATTCTTGACCGGATGAACACTGAAGCTTTCTTT. The chain is built from TRBV6-5 and TRBJ1-1, with D unclear. Trimming left V 7 bases short and J 0 bases short, with 12 bases between. The germline V gene encodes CDR1 MNHEY and CDR2 SVGAGI. There are 14 residues in the CDR3.

The CDR3 nucleotides read TGCAGTGCTAGAGATCGGTACAGGGGGCGTCAGCCCCAGCATTTT. This sequence encodes CSARDRYRGRQPQHF. The V gene is TRBV20-1, the J gene TRBJ1-5; 9 nucleotides align to TRBD1. The germline gives CDR1 DFQATT, CDR2 SNEGSKA (reference sequence). The CDR3 length is 15 residues. V was clipped by 0 bases and J by 6 bases; unmatched bases: 6.

This clonotype has a handful of counts. The chain carries TRBV20-1 and TRBJ2-2; no reliable D call. The germline V gene encodes CDR1 DFQATT and CDR2 SNEGSKA (reference sequence). The V end lost 2 bases, the J end lost 1 base, and 8 bases lay between the germline ends. The CDR3 runs 14 residues. CDR3 sequence: CSARLRMNTGELFF. Here the CDR3 DNA reads TGCAGTGCTAGATTACGGATGAACACCGGGGAGCTGTTTTTT.

The rearrangement joins TRBV20-1 to TRBJ2-1; 10 nucleotides match TRBD2. V lost 1 base and J lost 7; bases outside the gene matches: 4. Germline assignment: CDR1 DFQATT and CDR2 SNEGSKA (reference sequence). The length of the CDR3 is 14 residues. DNA of the CDR3: TGCAGTGCTAGAGGGACTAGCGGTATGAATGAGCAGTTCTTC. This translates into CSARGTSGMNEQFF.

Many counts were recorded for this clonotype. This chain joins TRBV12-3 or TRBV12-4 and TRBJ1-5; the D gene is possibly TRBD1 (5 bases). The CDR3 has 14 residues. Trimming removed 3 bases at V and 3 bases at J, with 9 bases between. CDR3 protein: CASSLGRPNQPQHF. CDR3 sequence (DNA): TGTGCCAGCAGTTTGGGGCGCCCCAATCAGCCCCAGCATTTT.

The rearrangement links TRBV9 to TRBJ2-2, with TRBD1 matching 12 bases. The CDR3 is 17 residues long. Looked up from germline, CDR1 is SGDLS and CDR2 is YYNGEE. J was trimmed by 3 bases and V by 4 bases; bases with no gene match: 7. The CDR3 DNA follows: TGTGCCAGCAGCCCAAAAGGGACAGGGGGCCACACCGGGGAGCTGTTTTTT. This gives the protein CASSPKGTGGHTGELFF.

This clonotype was detected ten times or more. The rearrangement joins TRBV27 to TRBJ2-7; D tentatively reads TRBD1 or TRBD2 (5 bases each). The CDR3 runs 13 residues. Germline loops: CDR1 MNHEY, CDR2 SMNVEV (reference sequence). Trimming removed 5 bases from V and 6 bases from J, with 14 bases in between. DNA for the CDR3: TGTGCCAGCAGTGTAGGGGCTGGAGGCGAGCAGTACTTC. It codes for CASSVGAGGEQYF.

This rearrangement joins TRBV7-9 to TRBJ1-3; D uncertain. The germline V gene encodes CDR1 SEHNR and CDR2 FQNEAQ (reference sequence). The CDR3 totals 16 residues. Between the trimmed V and J ends, which lost 2 bases and 0 bases, there was a span of 11 bases. CDR3 bases: TGTGCCAGCAGCTTAACTTCGGCAGGCTCTGGAAACACCATATATTTT. This translates into CASSLTSAGSGNTIYF. The full variable domain, rest sourced from reference TRBV7-9 and TRBJ1-3, is DTGVSQNPRHKITKRGQNVTFRCDPISEHNRLYWYRQTLGQGPEFLTYFQNEAQLEKSRLLSDRFSAERPKGSFSTLEIQRTEQGDSAMYLCASSLTSAGSGNTIYFGEGSWLTVV.

At least ten counts were recorded for this clonotype. The J gene is TRBJ1-1, the V gene TRBV7-9; no firm D call. CDR1 and CDR2 from the germline V gene are SEHNR and FQNEAQ (reference sequence). The CDR3 consists of 15 residues. Trimming removed 0 bases from V and 5 bases from J, with 13 bases in between. The CDR3 reads CASSLAHMAITEAFF. In DNA form, the CDR3 reads TGTGCCAGCAGCTTAGCCCACATGGCTATTACTGAAGCTTTCTTT.

In its sample, this clonotype was seen a few times. The chain uses TRBV10-3 and TRBJ1-5, with no clear D. CDR1 is ENHRY, CDR2 SYGVKD, per germline. This CDR3 has 17 amino acids. Deletions cut 0 bases from V and 3 bases from J, with 15 bases between. The CDR3 nucleotides are TGTGCCATCAGTGAGTCCGAGGCCGCCAGACCCAATCAGCCCCAGCATTTT. This gives the protein CAISESEAARPNQPQHF.

This chain links TRBV7-6 with TRBJ1-4; TRBD1 agrees at 8 bases. This CDR3 is 15 amino acids long. The V and J ends lost 5 bases and 5 bases, in that order; junction bases with no gene match: 7. CDR1 and CDR2 from the germline V gene are SGHVS and FNYEAQ. CDR3 DNA sequence: TGTGCCAGCAGCAAAACCGGGACAGGAAATGAAAAACTGTTTTTT. This translates into CASSKTGTGNEKLFF.

The chain couples TRBV5-6 to TRBJ2-1, with TRBD2 matching over 14 bases. Trimming removed 5 bases from V and 9 bases from J; junction bases left unmatched: 10. The CDR3 runs 16 residues. Germline CDR1 and CDR2: SGHDT and YYEEEE. The chain's CDR3 is CASSSGTSGSGGEQFF. The DNA of the CDR3 is TGTGCCAGCAGTTCCGGGACTAGCGGGAGCGGGGGTGAGCAGTTCTTC.

This rearrangement joins TRBV15 to TRBJ2-1; TRBD2 aligns across 7 bases. Trimming took 8 bases from V and 4 from J; bases not matched to a gene: 8. The CDR3 runs 14 residues. CDR1 is LNHNV and CDR2 is YYDKDF in the germline V gene (reference sequence). DNA of the CDR3: TGTGCCACCCGCGGGGGACCTCTTTACAATGAGCAGTTCTTC. Encoded protein: CATRGGPLYNEQFF.

In its sample, this clonotype was seen a few times. Here the CDR3 DNA reads TGTGCCAGCAGTTTAGGAGGAATGGGAGGGGCCCCCCCCTATGGCTACACCTTC. Amino acid sequence: CASSLGGMGGAPPYGYTF. The chain recombines TRBV12-3 or TRBV12-4 with TRBJ1-2, with D maybe TRBD1 (5 bases). Trimming removed 1 base at V and 4 bases at J, with 22 bases between. This CDR3 region has 18 residues.

The chain combines TRBV28 with TRBJ2-7; D possibly matches TRBD1 or TRBD2 (6 bases each). Trimming removed 4 bases at V and 2 bases at J, with 12 bases between. CDR3 length equals 14 residues. Germline-derived CDR1 and CDR2 are MDHEN and SYDVKM. The CDR3 nucleotides read TGTGCCAGCAGTTATAACGGGGGCACCTACGAGCAGTACGTC. Its protein is CASSYNGGTYEQYV.

This rearrangement joins TRBV10-3 to TRBJ2-5, with D perhaps matching TRBD1 or TRBD2 (5 bases each). Trimming removed 6 bases at V and 1 base at J, with 12 bases between. In germline, CDR1 is ENHRY, CDR2 SYGVKD. The CDR3 sequence is 14 residues long. This CDR3 is CAIRPRDAQETQYF. The CDR3 nucleotides are TGTGCCATCAGGCCACGGGACGCCCAAGAGACCCAGTACTTC.

Concerning this clonotype itself: A much more abundant neighbour one base away suggests this may be a read error. The chain uses TRBV10-3 and TRBJ2-7; TRBD1 might be the D (6 bases). V was trimmed by 0 bases and J by 2 bases, leaving 8 bases between them. Germline values: CDR1 ENHRY, CDR2 SYGVKD. This CDR3 is 14 amino acids long. The CDR3 here is CAISESGQTYEQYV. The CDR3 bases are TGTGCCATCAGTGAGTCTGGACAGACCTACGAGCAGTACGTC.

Many counts were recorded for this clonotype. The chain has TRBV12-3 or TRBV12-4 and TRBJ2-4, with no clear D. V was shortened by 5 bases and J by 1 base, with 18 bases between the two germline ends. The CDR3 runs to 17 residues. CDR3 loop: CASSVPGSMEAKNIQYF. DNA for the CDR3: TGTGCCAGCAGTGTCCCCGGGTCGATGGAGGCCAAAAACATTCAGTACTTC.

This clonotype was counted between two and nine times. This rearrangement joins TRBV20-1 to TRBJ1-3; D not certain. CDR3 length: 13 amino acids. Germline V gene lookup returns CDR1 DFQATT and CDR2 SNEGSKA (reference sequence). V lost 6 bases and J lost 0, with 9 bases in between. The CDR3: CSAMSLSGNTIYF. In DNA, the CDR3 is TGCAGTGCCATGAGCCTCTCTGGAAACACCATATATTTT.

This clonotype was counted many times. This chain joins TRBV5-1 and TRBJ2-1; D gene uncertain. CDR1 and CDR2 from the germline V gene are SGHRS and YFSETQ. The CDR3 consists of 11 residues. V was shortened by 4 bases and J by 9 bases, with 8 bases between the two germline ends. The CDR3 loop reads CASSPGIEQFF. The CDR3 DNA reads as TGCGCCAGCAGCCCCGGTATTGAGCAGTTCTTC.

This clonotype showed up many times. The chain has TRBV5-1 and TRBJ2-6; possibly TRBD2 for D (5 bases). The V end was cut by 0 bases, the J end by 0 bases, with 13 bases between. Germline CDR1 reads SGHRS; CDR2 reads YFSETQ. The CDR3 contains 18 residues. CDR3 amino acids: CASSLVRASVSGANVLTF. In nucleotides, the CDR3 is TGCGCCAGCAGCTTGGTGCGGGCCTCCGTCTCTGGGGCCAACGTCCTGACTTTC.

V usage is TRBV19 and J usage is TRBJ1-5; D is possibly TRBD1 (6 bases). Trimming pared 6 bases from V and 0 bases from J, leaving 12 bases between. The CDR3 is 15 residues long. From germline, CDR1 is LNHDA and CDR2 SQIVND (reference sequence). Here the CDR3 reads CASRTPTGSNQPQHF. CDR3 DNA sequence: TGTGCCAGTAGAACCCCGACAGGTAGCAATCAGCCCCAGCATTTT.

This clonotype showed up just a few times. This chain links TRBV7-2 with TRBJ1-1; D might be TRBD1 (5 bases). Germline CDR1 reads SGHTA; CDR2 reads FQGNSA. Trimming took off 1 base at V and 11 bases at J, with 11 bases between the two ends. The CDR3 covers 12 residues. The CDR3 sequence: CASSLGQGGAFF. CDR3 DNA: TGTGCCAGCAGCTTAGGGCAGGGAGGGGCTTTCTTT.

The rearrangement links TRBV12-5 to TRBJ2-5, with D possibly called TRBD1 or TRBD2 (5 bases each). The CDR3 loop spans 16 amino acids. V lost 0 bases and J lost 5, with 16 bases in between. Germline-derived CDR1 and CDR2 are LGHNT and FRNRAP. The CDR3 is CASGLVLSGNRETQYF. CDR3 nucleotides: TGTGCTAGTGGTTTGGTACTGTCGGGGAACAGGGAGACCCAGTACTTC. Using reference TRBV12-5 and TRBJ2-5 for the parts outside the CDR3, the full variable domain is DARVTQTPRHKVTEMGQEVTMRCQPILGHNTVFWYRQTMMQGLELLAYFRNRAPLDDSGMPKDRFSAEMPDATLATLKIQPSEPRDSAVYFCASGLVLSGNRETQYFGPGTRLLVL.

The chain is built from TRBV15 and TRBJ2-5; TRBD2 matches at 11 bases. V lost 1 base, J lost 3 bases, and 1 base stayed unmatched. The CDR3 runs to 15 residues. Germline-derived CDR1 and CDR2 are LNHNV and YYDKDF (reference sequence). CDR3 coding DNA: TGTGCCACCAGCAGAGTGGGACTAGCGGAAGAGACCCAGTACTTC. Translation gives CATSRVGLAEETQYF.

There are many counts of this clonotype. V is TRBV20-1 and J is TRBJ1-6; 9 bases align to TRBD1. The V segment lost 3 bases and the J segment 6 bases; nucleotides outside the gene matches: 6. Germline V gene sequence: CDR1 DFQATT, CDR2 SNEGSKA (reference sequence). The CDR3 has 15 amino acids. CDR3 region: CSASSTGGINSPLHF. CDR3 in DNA: TGCAGTGCTAGTTCGACAGGGGGGATTAATTCACCCCTCCACTTT.

This chain uses TRBV9 with TRBJ2-2; 7 bases are a match to TRBD2. The CDR3 has 16 amino acids. Per germline, CDR1 SGDLS and CDR2 YYNGEE. The V and J ends lost 1 base and 4 bases, in that order; junction bases with no gene match: 7. CDR3 residues: CASSVTSGGSTGELFF. The CDR3 DNA sequence: TGTGCCAGCAGCGTAACTTCGGGGGGTAGCACCGGGGAGCTGTTTTTT.